Below are 5 T cell receptor beta chains sequenced from a single sample in a study of blood T cell repertoires in COVID-19. TCRdb keeps only in-frame clones here, not all; method: immunoSEQ multiplex PCR. The table lists some 140,000 clones, about 89% of them singletons, with more than 15% in the top ten. The sequencing input was peripheral blood. The receptors stem from a man between 45 and 60 years old with active or convalescent COVID-19.

This chain joins TRBV19 and TRBJ1-5, with D possibly being TRBD1 (5 bases). This CDR3 comprises 14 residues. Trimming pared 6 bases from V and 4 bases from J, leaving 13 bases between. Germline lookup yields CDR1 LNHDA and CDR2 SQIVND (reference sequence). CDR3 in DNA: TGTGCCAGTAGGGGGGGGATACGGAATCAGCCCCAGCATTTT. This encodes CASRGGIRNQPQHF.

V and J are TRBV7-2 and TRBJ2-1; 9 positions agree with TRBD1. Per germline, CDR1 SGHTA and CDR2 FQGNSA. The V and J ends lost 5 bases and 6 bases, in that order; junction bases with no gene match: 5. The CDR3 extends over 14 amino acids. Here the CDR3 DNA reads TGTGCCAGCAGCAAAGGGACAGGGCTCAATGAGCAGTTCTTC. Amino acids: CASSKGTGLNEQFF.

This sequence joins TRBV4-1 and TRBJ2-1; TRBD2 matches 9 bases. Germline CDR1 MGHRA, CDR2 YSYEKL. The CDR3 sequence is 15 residues long. V was clipped by 4 bases and J by 2 bases; unmatched bases: 3. Written as DNA, the CDR3 is TGCGCCAGCAGCCGACTAGCGGCCCCCTACAATGAGCAGTTCTTC. It translates to CASSRLAAPYNEQFF.

The chain combines TRBV19 with TRBJ1-1; TRBD1 matches at 8 bases. V was clipped by 4 bases and J by 0 bases; unmatched bases: 7. The length of the CDR3 is 16 residues. CDR1 is LNHDA and CDR2 is SQIVND in the germline V gene (reference sequence). The CDR3 region is CASSKGQGAMNTEAFF. Written as DNA, the CDR3 is TGTGCCAGTAGTAAAGGACAGGGAGCGATGAACACTGAAGCTTTCTTT.

This clone came up a few times. This chain links TRBV7-2 with TRBJ2-1; the match to TRBD1 covers 7 bases. The CDR3 covers 15 residues. The V segment lost 5 bases and the J segment 4 bases; nucleotides outside the gene matches: 8. Germline V lookup: CDR1 SGHTA, CDR2 FQGNSA. The CDR3 is CASSVTGTVYNEQFF. The CDR3 nucleotides read TGTGCCAGCAGCGTAACCGGGACAGTTTACAATGAGCAGTTCTTC. The whole variable domain, filled in from reference TRBV7-2 and TRBJ2-1, reads GAGVSQSPSNKVTEKGKDVELRCDPISGHTALYWYRQSLGQGLEFLIYFQGNSAPDKSGLPSDRFSAERTGGSVSTLTIQRTQQEDSAVYLCASSVTGTVYNEQFFGPGTRLTVL.